This is a list of T cell receptor beta chains from one sample in a study of shared clonotypes between healthy human individuals. Profiled with immunoSEQ multiplex PCR; TCRdb holds only in-frame clones, not every one. The sample shows fewer than 800,000 clones, about 91% of them seen only once. The sample consisted of naive CD8+ T cells sorted from blood. Receptors were obtained from a man aged 30 to 45 in good health. Each CDR3 is given with its conserved first and last residue. Each record gives: J gene, D gene, V gene, clone size, CDR3 protein, CDR3 DNA. The D gene is left open where the match is weak. Some rows have no size entry. The others give once, few or many, or a class for an expanded clone.

TRBJ2-5	.	TRBV5-6	.	CASSLVGEETQYF	TGTGCCAGCAGCTTGGTGGGAGAAGAGACCCAGTACTTC
TRBJ1-2	.	TRBV21-1	.	CASLNRTVYGYTF	TGTGCCAGCCTTAATCGGACAGTCTATGGCTACACCTTC
TRBJ2-3	TRBD2	TRBV2	.	CASTVGTSGTDTQYF	TGTGCCAGCACCGTGGGGACTAGCGGCACAGATACGCAGTATTTT
TRBJ1-2	.	TRBV27	.	CATLSGYGYTF	TGTGCCACCCTCTCAGGGTACGGCTACACCTTC
TRBJ2-1	TRBD2	TRBV7-3	.	CASSLGTSRSYNEQFF	TGTGCCAGCAGCTTAGGGACTAGCCGATCCTACAATGAGCAGTTCTTC
TRBJ2-7	.	TRBV29-1	.	CSVETGGSSYEQYF	TGCAGCGTGGAGACCGGAGGAAGCTCCTACGAGCAGTACTTC
TRBJ2-1	TRBD2	TRBV5-6	.	CASSIGLAGGPREQFF	TGTGCCAGCAGCATTGGACTAGCGGGAGGGCCACGGGAGCAGTTCTTC
TRBJ2-3	.	TRBV7-9	.	CASSLLGADTQYF	TGTGCCAGCAGCTTACTAGGGGCAGATACGCAGTATTTT
TRBJ1-2	.	TRBV11-2	.	CASSLDPAANYGYTF	TGTGCCAGCAGCTTAGATCCGGCAGCTAACTATGGCTACACCTTC
TRBJ2-1	TRBD2	TRBV4-3	.	CASSQAPNPGLAYQSSYNEQFF	TGCGCCAGCAGCCAAGCGCCCAACCCGGGACTAGCGTATCAAAGCTCCTACAATGAGCAGTTCTTC
TRBJ2-7	TRBD2	TRBV15	.	CATRSSSGRFYEQYF	TGTGCCACCAGATCCTCTAGCGGGAGGTTCTACGAGCAGTACTTC
TRBJ1-2	.	TRBV7-2	.	CASSLARHWRGYTF	TGTGCCAGCAGCTTAGCGCGACACTGGAGGGGCTACACCTTC
TRBJ1-3	.	TRBV15	.	CATSRDFSRVGNTIYF	TGTGCCACCAGCAGAGATTTCAGCAGGGTTGGAAACACCATATATTTT
TRBJ2-1	TRBD2	TRBV19	.	CASSGWGTSINEQFF	TGTGCCAGTAGTGGGTGGGGGACTAGTATCAATGAGCAGTTCTTC
TRBJ2-7	.	TRBV5-1	.	CASSISYEQYF	TGCGCCAGCAGCATCTCCTACGAGCAGTACTTC
TRBJ2-2	.	TRBV27	.	CASSSRDGTSTGELFF	TGTGCCAGCAGTTCACGGGACGGAACCTCCACCGGGGAGCTGTTTTTT
TRBJ2-1	.	TRBV9	once	CASSTGSAYNEQFF	TGTGCCAGCAGCACTGGGAGTGCCTACAATGAGCAGTTCTTC
TRBJ1-3	.	TRBV7-9	.	CASSRQSSGNTIYF	TGTGCCAGCAGCAGACAGAGCTCTGGAAACACCATATATTTT
TRBJ1-1	TRBD1	TRBV12-5	.	CASGLGTGKNTEAFF	TGTGCTAGTGGTTTGGGGACAGGGAAGAACACTGAAGCTTTCTTT
TRBJ2-7	TRBD1	TRBV27	.	CASSLKTGTFFYEQYF	TGTGCCAGCAGTTTAAAGACAGGGACGTTTTTTTACGAGCAGTACTTC
TRBJ1-1	.	TRBV28	.	CASNSLVMNTEAFF	TGTGCCAGCAACTCACTGGTTATGAACACTGAAGCTTTCTTT
TRBJ1-1	.	TRBV13	.	CASAGLVNTEAFF	TGTGCCAGCGCGGGACTTGTGAACACTGAAGCTTTCTTT
TRBJ2-7	.	TRBV5-6	once	CASSLGGAEQYF	TGTGCCAGCAGCTTGGGGGGCGCCGAGCAGTACTTC
TRBJ2-7	.	TRBV7-9	.	CASSLRAEIPYEQYF	TGTGCCAGCAGCCTCAGAGCCGAGATCCCCTACGAGCAGTACTTC
TRBJ2-1	TRBD2	TRBV7-8	.	CASSLVSGSPNEQFF	TGTGCCAGCAGCTTAGTTAGCGGGAGCCCCAATGAGCAGTTCTTC
TRBJ1-1	.	TRBV7-6	.	CASSSGPLNTEAFF	TGTGCCAGCAGCTCCGGGCCCTTGAACACTGAAGCTTTCTTT
TRBJ2-7	.	TRBV6-5	once	CATSPTGPYEQYF	TGTGCCACCAGCCCTACAGGTCCCTACGAGCAGTACTTC
TRBJ2-1	.	TRBV19	.	CASLSSSYNEQFF	TGTGCCAGTCTATCGAGCTCCTACAATGAGCAGTTCTTC
TRBJ2-1	.	TRBV13	.	CASSFFGSYNEQFF	TGTGCCAGCAGCTTTTTCGGCTCCTACAATGAGCAGTTCTTC
TRBJ2-1	TRBD2	TRBV5-1	.	CASATAASGVGYNEQFF	TGCGCCAGCGCTACGGCGGCTAGCGGCGTCGGCTACAATGAGCAGTTCTTC
TRBJ1-3	.	TRBV5-4	.	CASSLDGTTGNTIYF	TGTGCCAGCAGCTTGGACGGGACGACAGGAAACACCATATATTTT
TRBJ2-5	TRBD1	TRBV7-2	.	CASSLGTGVYAPHETQYF	TGTGCCAGCAGCTTGGGGACAGGGGTATATGCCCCACACGAGACCCAGTACTTC
TRBJ2-4	TRBD2	TRBV27	.	CASSPPLGGQNIQYF	TGTGCCAGCAGTCCCCCCCTGGGAGGGCAAAACATTCAGTACTTC
TRBJ2-7	.	TRBV28	.	CASSYSYEQYF	TGTGCCAGCAGCTACAGCTACGAGCAGTACTTC
TRBJ1-1	.	TRBV5-1	.	CASSYIGQIGLRPEAFF	TGCGCCAGCAGTTACATAGGACAGATCGGCCTCCGCCCTGAAGCTTTCTTT
TRBJ1-1	TRBD1	TRBV6-6	.	CASSSTGVGAFF	TGTGCCAGCAGCTCGACAGGGGTTGGGGCTTTCTTT
TRBJ1-1	.	TRBV10-3	.	CAISDSGGFMNTEAFF	TGTGCCATCAGTGACTCGGGGGGGTTCATGAACACTGAAGCTTTCTTT
TRBJ1-2	TRBD1	TRBV19	.	CASRTLVGGQRYGYTF	TGTGCCAGTAGAACCCTGGTGGGGGGACAGCGCTATGGCTACACCTTC
TRBJ1-5	.	TRBV19	.	CASDKTEQPQHF	TGTGCCAGCGACAAAACGGAGCAGCCCCAGCATTTT
TRBJ1-6	.	TRBV25-1	.	CASSGGVGSPLHF	TGTGCCAGCAGCGGGGGAGTGGGTTCACCCCTCCACTTT
TRBJ2-3	TRBD2	TRBV10-1	.	CASSDALAGDTQYF	TGCGCCAGCAGTGATGCCCTAGCGGGAGATACGCAGTATTTT
TRBJ2-7	.	TRBV27	.	CASSSGYSANEQYF	TGTGCCAGCAGCTCAGGGTATTCTGCTAATGAGCAGTACTTC
TRBJ2-7	.	TRBV27	.	CASSLSEPPGHEQYF	TGTGCCAGCAGTTTATCGGAACCCCCAGGGCACGAGCAGTACTTC
TRBJ2-3	.	TRBV27	.	CASRRGVEAGVDTQYF	TGTGCCAGCAGGAGAGGGGTAGAGGCAGGAGTGGATACGCAGTATTTT
TRBJ2-3	.	TRBV6-6	.	CASSYLGGTDTQYF	TGTGCCAGCAGTTATCTCGGCGGCACAGATACGCAGTATTTT
TRBJ2-7	TRBD1	TRBV7-8	.	CASSTGLNRDRGVSEQYF	TGTGCCAGCAGCACAGGACTGAACCGGGACAGGGGAGTCTCCGAGCAGTACTTC
TRBJ2-7	TRBD1	TRBV19	once	CASSRDRGNYEQYF	TGTGCCAGTAGCCGGGACAGGGGTAACTACGAGCAGTACTTC
TRBJ2-7	.	TRBV27	.	CASSLSPTDLYEQYF	TGTGCCAGCAGTTTGTCGCCGACAGACTTATACGAGCAGTACTTC
TRBJ2-1	.	TRBV10-1	.	CASSARGPYNEQFF	TGCGCCAGCAGTGCGAGGGGACCCTACAATGAGCAGTTCTTC
TRBJ1-4	.	TRBV27	.	CASSMGYTNEKLFF	TGTGCCAGCAGTATGGGATATACTAATGAAAAACTGTTTTTT
TRBJ2-1	.	TRBV7-2	.	CASSSGAGDEQFF	TGTGCCAGCAGCTCGGGGGCCGGGGATGAGCAGTTCTTC
TRBJ1-1	.	TRBV7-8	.	CASSLEGNTEAFF	TGTGCCAGCAGCTTAGAGGGGAACACTGAAGCTTTCTTT
TRBJ2-5	.	TRBV9	.	CASSVIGRNTQETQYF	TGTGCCAGCAGCGTGATAGGCAGAAACACTCAAGAGACCCAGTACTTC
TRBJ1-5	.	TRBV28	.	CASSIPGHEGYNQPQHF	TGTGCCAGCAGTATCCCGGGACACGAAGGTTATAATCAGCCCCAGCATTTT
TRBJ2-5	TRBD2	TRBV6-5	.	CASSYQSGSRQETQYF	TGTGCCAGCAGTTATCAGAGCGGGAGTCGACAAGAGACCCAGTACTTC
TRBJ2-1	TRBD2	TRBV11-3	.	CASSPGLALEQFF	TGTGCCAGCAGCCCCGGACTAGCGCTTGAGCAGTTCTTC
TRBJ2-3	TRBD2	TRBV29-1	.	CSVEERGGRDTQYF	TGCAGCGTTGAAGAACGGGGGGGGCGAGATACGCAGTATTTT
TRBJ1-2	.	TRBV7-9	once	CASSLAIGDTDGYTF	TGTGCCAGCAGCTTAGCGATAGGGGACACCGACGGCTACACCTTC
TRBJ1-1	.	TRBV27	.	CASSVGTLNTEAFF	TGTGCCAGCAGTGTCGGGACATTGAACACTGAAGCTTTCTTT